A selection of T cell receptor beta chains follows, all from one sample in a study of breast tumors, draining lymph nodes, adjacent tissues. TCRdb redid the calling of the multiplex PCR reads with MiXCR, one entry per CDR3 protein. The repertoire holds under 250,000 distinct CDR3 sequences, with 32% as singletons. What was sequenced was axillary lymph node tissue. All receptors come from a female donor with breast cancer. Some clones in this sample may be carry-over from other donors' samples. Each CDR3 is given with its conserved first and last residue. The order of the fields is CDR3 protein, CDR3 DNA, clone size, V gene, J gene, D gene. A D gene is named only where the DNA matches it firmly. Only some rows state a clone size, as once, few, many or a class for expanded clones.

CDR3: CASSPLGNSATEAFF
DNA: TGTGCCAGCAGCCCCCTGGGGAATTCGGCCACTGAAGCTTTCTTT
size: .
V: TRBV7-9
J: TRBJ1-1
D: .

CDR3: CSVRTGTGNTIYF
DNA: TGCAGTGTTCGGACAGGGACGGGAAACACCATATATTTT
size: many
V: TRBV20-1
J: TRBJ1-3
D: TRBD1

CDR3: CASSVGLAGVEQSF
DNA: TGTGCCAGCAGCGTCGGACTAGCGGGAGTCGAGCAGTCCTTC
size: .
V: TRBV9
J: TRBJ2-7
D: TRBD2

CDR3: CAWSPWSGRAADEQFF
DNA: TGTGCCTGGAGTCCTTGGAGCGGGAGGGCCGCGGATGAGCAGTTCTTC
size: .
V: TRBV30
J: TRBJ2-1
D: TRBD2

CDR3: CASSPGVSNQPHF
DNA: TGTGCCAGTAGTCCCGGGGTCAGCAATCAGCCCCATTTT
size: .
V: TRBV19
J: TRBJ1-5
D: .

CDR3: CAWSVPGQAETQYF
DNA: TGTGCCTGGAGTGTTCCGGGACAGGCTGAGACCCAGTACTTC
size: many
V: TRBV30
J: TRBJ2-5
D: TRBD1

CDR3: CASSYSTGVGGELFF
DNA: TGTGCCAGCAGTTATTCGACAGGCGTGGGGGGGGAGCTGTTTTTT
size: many
V: TRBV6-5
J: TRBJ2-2
D: .

CDR3: CASSPGQGVNYGYTF
DNA: TGTGCCAGCAGTCCCGGACAGGGGGTGAACTATGGCTACACCTTC
size: .
V: TRBV6-5
J: TRBJ1-2
D: TRBD1

CDR3: CASCTLNRDSGYTF
DNA: TGTGCCAGCTGTACACTCAACAGGGATTCGGGCTACACCTTC
size: many
V: TRBV27
J: TRBJ1-2
D: .

CDR3: CASRATGGLQETQYF
DNA: TGTGCCAGCAGAGCTACAGGGGGCCTCCAAGAGACCCAGTACTTC
size: many
V: TRBV25-1
J: TRBJ2-5
D: TRBD1

CDR3: CATSLGIKETQYF
DNA: TGTGCCACCAGCCTTGGGATTAAAGAGACCCAGTACTTC
size: many
V: TRBV15
J: TRBJ2-5
D: .

CDR3: CASSPRGLASYNEQFF
DNA: TGTGCCAGCAGCCCGAGAGGTCTAGCGTCCTACAATGAGCAGTTCTTC
size: .
V: TRBV9
J: TRBJ2-1
D: .

CDR3: CASSPRQSTDTQYF
DNA: TGTGCCAGCAGCCCTCGACAGAGCACAGATACGCAGTATTTT
size: many
V: TRBV7-2
J: TRBJ2-3
D: .

CDR3: CASSHSGRHGDEQYF
DNA: TGTGCCAGCAGTCACTCGGGCCGTCACGGAGACGAGCAGTACTTC
size: many
V: TRBV6-5
J: TRBJ2-7
D: .

CDR3: CAASREGAMETQYF
DNA: TGTGCCGCCAGCAGAGAAGGGGCTATGGAGACCCAGTACTTC
size: many
V: TRBV15
J: TRBJ2-5
D: .

CDR3: CAGRPGGATGELFF
DNA: TGTGCCGGGAGACCCGGCGGGGCGACCGGGGAGCTGTTTTTT
size: many
V: TRBV19
J: TRBJ2-2
D: .

CDR3: CASSQTGANQPQHF
DNA: TGTGCCAGCAGCCAGACAGGGGCTAATCAGCCCCAGCATTTT
size: many
V: TRBV6-6
J: TRBJ1-5
D: TRBD1

CDR3: CASSLGRSGGFTDTQYF
DNA: TGTGCCAGCAGCTTAGGCCGATCAGGAGGGTTCACAGATACGCAGTATTTT
size: many
V: TRBV13
J: TRBJ2-3
D: .

CDR3: CASSPGTVPYEQYF
DNA: TGTGCCAGCAGCCCGGGGACGGTTCCCTACGAGCAGTACTTC
size: many
V: TRBV11-2
J: TRBJ2-7
D: .

CDR3: CASSHPQEASGYTF
DNA: TGTGCCAGCAGTCACCCCCAGGAAGCCTCTGGCTACACCTTC
size: many
V: TRBV6-2/TRBV6-3
J: TRBJ1-2
D: .

CDR3: CASRPGQGIFGYTF
DNA: TGTGCCAGCAGGCCGGGACAGGGGATTTTTGGCTACACCTTC
size: many
V: TRBV12-3/TRBV12-4
J: TRBJ1-2
D: TRBD1

CDR3: CASISQGIQYF
DNA: TGTGCCAGCATAAGCCAGGGCATTCAGTACTTC
size: few
V: TRBV28
J: TRBJ2-4
D: .

CDR3: CASSVTGGGSSYNEQFF
DNA: TGTGCCAGCAGCGTAACTGGCGGGGGAAGCTCCTACAATGAGCAGTTCTTC
size: .
V: TRBV7-2
J: TRBJ2-1
D: TRBD2

CDR3: CASSLQGGNIQYF
DNA: TGTGCCAGCAGCTTACAGGGGGGAAACATTCAGTACTTC
size: .
V: TRBV7-2
J: TRBJ2-4
D: .

CDR3: CASSFRTSGSKNTGELFF
DNA: TGTGCCAGCAGCTTTCGGACTAGCGGGAGCAAGAACACCGGGGAGCTGTTTTTT
size: many
V: TRBV5-6
J: TRBJ2-2
D: TRBD2

CDR3: CASSLDRGYEQYF
DNA: TGTGCCAGCAGCTTAGATCGGGGGTACGAGCAGTACTTC
size: many
V: TRBV11-2
J: TRBJ2-7
D: .

CDR3: CASSLKTSGRPDTQYF
DNA: TGTGCCAGCAGCTTGAAGACTAGCGGGAGGCCCGATACGCAGTATTTT
size: many
V: TRBV5-4
J: TRBJ2-3
D: TRBD2

CDR3: CASSLTQPPYGYTF
DNA: TGTGCCAGCAGTTTGACACAGCCCCCTTATGGCTACACCTTC
size: many
V: TRBV28
J: TRBJ1-2
D: .

CDR3: CASSWDGKGIRVGGVNEQYF
DNA: TGCGCCAGCAGCTGGGACGGAAAGGGTATTCGCGTGGGAGGAGTGAACGAGCAGTACTTC
size: many
V: TRBV5-1
J: TRBJ2-7
D: .

CDR3: CASSHSRGTNEKLFF
DNA: TGCGCCAGCAGCCACTCCAGGGGCACTAATGAAAAACTGTTTTTT
size: many
V: TRBV4-3
J: TRBJ1-4
D: .

CDR3: CAISGTDTYEQYF
DNA: TGTGCCATCAGTGGGACGGACACCTACGAGCAGTACTTC
size: many
V: TRBV10-3
J: TRBJ2-7
D: .

CDR3: CASSASGQQQYFGPGTIYF
DNA: .
size: once
V: TRBV10-2
J: TRBJ1-3
D: .

CDR3: CASSLDGTSGRRGELFF
DNA: TGCGCCAGCAGCTTGGACGGGACTAGCGGGAGACGAGGGGAGCTGTTTTTT
size: .
V: TRBV5-1
J: TRBJ2-2
D: TRBD2

CDR3: CSARDRYGNYGYTF
DNA: TGCAGTGCTAGAGATCGGTACGGGAACTATGGCTACACCTTC
size: many
V: TRBV20-1
J: TRBJ1-2
D: .

CDR3: CASSGRTYEQYF
DNA: TGCGCCAGCAGCGGGAGGACCTACGAGCAGTACTTC
size: many
V: TRBV5-1
J: TRBJ2-7
D: .

CDR3: CASSLKKGIDNSPLHF
DNA: TGTGCCAGCAGTTTAAAGAAGGGTATAGATAATTCACCCCTCCACTTT
size: many
V: TRBV12-3/TRBV12-4
J: TRBJ1-6
D: .

CDR3: CSARDSSGRTGTQYF
DNA: TGCAGTGCTAGAGATTCTAGCGGGAGGACCGGGACCCAGTACTTC
size: many
V: TRBV20-1
J: TRBJ2-5
D: TRBD2

CDR3: CASSSGRGTGETEAFF
DNA: TGCGCCAGCAGCTCGGGACGCGGGACAGGGGAAACTGAAGCTTTCTTT
size: .
V: TRBV5-1
J: TRBJ1-1
D: TRBD1

CDR3: CASSTGTSGRADTQYF
DNA: TGTGCCAGCAGCACTGGGACTAGCGGGAGGGCAGATACGCAGTATTTT
size: many
V: TRBV7-3
J: TRBJ2-3
D: TRBD2

CDR3: CATGLADTDTQYF
DNA: TGTGCCACGGGACTAGCGGACACAGATACGCAGTATTTT
size: .
V: TRBV24-1
J: TRBJ2-3
D: TRBD2

CDR3: CASSLGAGAVDTQYF
DNA: TGTGCCAGCAGTTTGGGAGCCGGGGCTGTGGATACGCAGTATTTT
size: few
V: TRBV27
J: TRBJ2-3
D: .